These 6 T cell receptor beta chains share one sample of origin, sequenced in a study of T cell responses to AZD1222 COVID-19 vaccine (dated by TCRdb to 2020 to 2022). The time point label of this sample denotes: about 28 days (+/-7) after the second vaccine dose. The treatment or condition label, as the study defines it: meningococcal conjugate vaccine given as trial control. To prepare the library, the immunoSEQ multiplex PCR assay was applied. The clones in this table, taken by TCRdb from immuneACCESS, are in-frame only. Not every clone is retained; where verified, under half of the shortfall comes from an unresolved V gene, and the cause of the rest is unknown. This sample is represented by fewer than 80,000 clones; approximately 90% of them were singletons. About 9% of the sample is taken by the ten largest. This specimen consisted of peripheral blood, obtained 28 days after the second dose of the MenACWY control vaccine. Receptors originate from an adult who received the MenACWY meningococcal vaccine as a control.

V is TRBV28 and J is TRBJ2-7; 8 bases line up with TRBD1. The V segment lost 3 bases and the J segment 4 bases; nucleotides outside the gene matches: 8. The germline V gene encodes CDR1 MDHEN and CDR2 SYDVKM. CDR3 length equals 15 residues. The CDR3 spells CASSFPRGQNYEQYF. CDR3 coding DNA: TGTGCCAGCAGTTTCCCCAGGGGGCAAAATTACGAGCAGTACTTC.

There are a few counts of this clone. The V gene is TRBV3-1 (or the pseudogene TRBV3-2), the J gene TRBJ1-2, with D possibly matching TRBD1 (5 bases). Germline-derived CDR1 and CDR2 are LGHDT and YNNKEL (reference sequence). V gave up 4 bases and J gave up 7 bases, with 10 bases separating them. This CDR3 spans 12 amino acids. CDR3 DNA sequence: TGTGCCAGCAGCCTTGGGGGTCGTGGCTACACCTTC. It codes for CASSLGGRGYTF.

This chain links TRBV19 with TRBJ2-5, with a possible D match to TRBD2 (6 bases). Germline loops: CDR1 LNHDA, CDR2 SQIVND (reference sequence). The CDR3 covers 14 residues. V lost 5 bases to trimming and J lost 2 bases, with 12 bases between them. The CDR3 coding sequence is TGTGCCAGTAGTGGTTCGGGACTTCAAGAGACCCAGTACTTC. Translating gives CASSGSGLQETQYF.

The gene calls are TRBV19 and TRBJ2-2; D unresolved. Germline CDR1 reads LNHDA; CDR2 reads SQIVND (reference sequence). Trimming took off 3 bases at V and 1 base at J, with 9 bases between the two ends. The CDR3 contains 15 residues. Written as DNA, the CDR3 is TGTGCCAGTAGTATTGGGCACCTGAACACCGGGGAGCTGTTTTTT. It encodes CASSIGHLNTGELFF.

The gene calls are TRBV7-2 and TRBJ1-5; D uncertain. Trimming removed 5 bases from V and 2 bases from J, with 19 bases in between. The CDR3 totals 17 residues. CDR1 SGHTA and CDR2 FQGNSA come from the germline V gene. The CDR3 spells CASSRSSGAGGNQPQHF. CDR3 sequence (DNA): TGTGCCAGCAGCCGCTCGTCGGGAGCTGGGGGCAATCAGCCCCAGCATTTT. Full variable domain (missing parts from reference TRBV7-2 and TRBJ1-5): GAGVSQSPSNKVTEKGKDVELRCDPISGHTALYWYRQSLGQGLEFLIYFQGNSAPDKSGLPSDRFSAERTGGSVSTLTIQRTQQEDSAVYLCASSRSSGAGGNQPQHFGDGTRLSIL.

The chain links TRBV24-1 to TRBJ1-1, with D unresolved. In germline, CDR1 is KGHDR, CDR2 SFDVKD. CDR3 length: 13 residues. V lost 3 bases, J lost 1 base, and 5 bases lay in between. The CDR3 loop is CATSDGGNTEAFF. CDR3 nucleotides: TGTGCCACCAGTGATGGTGGGAACACTGAAGCTTTCTTT.